The entry below describes one TCR beta chain. The data were taken from a study of T cell responses to AZD1222 COVID-19 vaccine. Sequenced by immunoSEQ multiplex PCR; TCRdb stores in-frame clones only, minus some. The table records around 100,000 clones, around 94% of them present only once. V lost 6 bases and J 3 bases, leaving 27 bases between the germline ends. Germline-derived CDR1 and CDR2 are SGHDT and YYEEEE. This CDR3 is 18 amino acids long. The TCR was taken from an adult in good health. The J gene is TRBJ2-5, the V gene TRBV5-6; D may be TRBD1 (6 bases). Here the sequenced sample was peripheral blood, taken on day 0 of AZD1222 vaccination. Written as DNA, the CDR3 is TGTGCCAGCACCATTCCGACAGGATCGGACAAGGGCGAAGAGACCCAGTACTTC. It codes for CASTIPTGSDKGEETQYF.